This T cell receptor (beta chain) was recorded in a study of blood T cell repertoires in COVID-19. About the research overall: Samples taken during acute and convalescent COVID-19 were collected in the United States, Italy and Spain. In each case, the material was cDNA or gDNA derived from T cells, B-cell-depleted T cells, or PBMCs.

Original methodology: The assay estimated nucleated cells by amplifying reference gene primers. TCRdb's table, derived via immunoSEQ multiplex PCR, lists solely in-frame clones and lacks some. The V and J calls and clone size are taken from that table; D and trimming were inferred from the DNA. In the table there are about 110,000 clones, more than 75% of which are singletons. CDR1 SSHAT and CDR2 FNYEAQ come from the germline V gene (reference sequence). Trimming at V came to 3 bases and at J to 5 bases, leaving 4 bases not matched to a gene. This CDR3 has 16 residues. This receptor was taken from a woman between 45 and 60 years old with acute or convalescent COVID-19. This chain joins TRBV7-7 and TRBJ2-3; 14 bases fit TRBD2. The material sequenced was peripheral blood. For the CDR3, the DNA is TGTGCCAGCAGCTTGGGACTAGCGGGAGTAGGAGATACGCAGTATTTT. It yields the protein CASSLGLAGVGDTQYF.